This entry features one TCR beta chain sequence. This specimen belongs to a study of blood T cell repertoires in COVID-19. Study context: Some COVID-19 samples were acute and others convalescent; all came from the United States, Italy and Spain. The cDNA or gDNA used as material had been derived from T cells, B-cell-depleted T cells, or PBMCs.

Original processing methods: Estimated nucleated cell counts came from reference gene primer amplification. This table comes from immunoSEQ multiplex PCR, and its TCRdb copy is limited to in-frame clones, with some not included. V, J and clone size derive from that table, while D and trimming were established from the DNA sequence. There are around 250,000 clones in the sample; about nine tenths occur only once, and about 5.9% lies in the top ten. V was cut by 5 bases and J by 1 base, with 8 bases left in between. This CDR3 comprises 14 residues. CDR1 LNHDA and CDR2 SQIVND come from the germline V gene (reference sequence).

This clonotype was sampled from a man aged 55 to 70 with acute or convalescent COVID-19. Specimen: peripheral blood. The gene calls are TRBV19 and TRBJ2-2, with D tentatively TRBD1 (6 bases). The CDR3 sequence: CASSWTENTGELFF. In DNA, the CDR3 is TGTGCCAGTAGTTGGACAGAGAACACCGGGGAGCTGTTTTTT.